Listed below are T cell receptor beta chains from one sample, sequenced in a study of T cell responses to AZD1222 COVID-19 vaccine. Only in-frame clones appear in the TCRdb table, and some are missing; sequencing was by immunoSEQ multiplex PCR. The sample comprises more than 90,000 clones, approximately 90% of which are singletons, and approximately 1.3% rests with the top ten. The sequenced sample was peripheral blood, obtained on day 0 of AZD1222 vaccination. All receptors come from an adult in good health. CDR3s leave out the opening cysteine and the closing phenylalanine or tryptophan.

j_call v_call cdr3_aa
TRBJ1-2 TRBV5-6 ASSLDRVVYGYT
TRBJ1-5 TRBV4-1 ASSQDRVNNQPQH
TRBJ1-5 TRBV2 ASSVSTERHNQPQH
TRBJ1-2 TRBV4-1 ASSQAPGQHGYT
TRBJ2-3 TRBV5-1 ASSLGRADTDTQY
TRBJ1-4 TRBV28 ASSIRTAENEKLF
TRBJ1-2 TRBV5-1 ASSQNGYYGYT
TRBJ1-1 TRBV5-1 ASSPETVSPLNTEAF
TRBJ2-7 TRBV2 ASSVRGLYEQY
TRBJ1-5 TRBV18 ASSSRDRHNQPQH
TRBJ1-2 TRBV5-6 ASRAGGYGYT
TRBJ1-4 TRBV5-1 ASNEGANEKLF
TRBJ1-1 TRBV7-9 ASSFPLSVVPGAF
TRBJ2-1 TRBV28 ASSQGGGPNNEQF
TRBJ2-3 TRBV28 ASITSLSPDTQY
TRBJ2-1 TRBV18 ASSRQETSTEQF
TRBJ1-2 TRBV18 ASSPQGRVGYGYT
TRBJ2-7 TRBV6-2/TRBV6-3 ASSYSTGLTYEQY
TRBJ1-1 TRBV12-3/TRBV12-4 ARNRGVGTEAF
TRBJ1-2 TRBV7-8 ASSLSDLSYGYT
TRBJ1-2 TRBV6-5 ASSRPGDGYT
TRBJ1-4 TRBV19 ASSPSAGGLKKLF
TRBJ2-2 TRBV5-6 ASTREGELF
TRBJ1-3 TRBV4-1 ASSQDGYSGNTIY
TRBJ1-3 TRBV6-1 ASSDYGLSSGNTIY
TRBJ2-3 TRBV5-4 ASSLQTGRRTDTQY
TRBJ1-5 TRBV4-1 ASSQGWSPNQPQH
TRBJ1-6 TRBV11-2 ASSLSRGMSYNSPLH
TRBJ2-5 TRBV3-1/TRBV3-2 ASSSGVGETQY
TRBJ1-1 TRBV10-2 ASSWAGGSTEAF
TRBJ2-3 TRBV6-8 ASIPSLAGRRVDTQY
TRBJ1-1 TRBV20-1 SASSRGTFEAF
TRBJ2-7 TRBV24-1 ATSGQTYEQY
TRBJ1-1 TRBV7-9 ASSLVFLQSRAINTEAF
TRBJ2-1 TRBV7-3 ASSVGLADNNEQF
TRBJ1-6 TRBV6-4 ASSPSPQGNSPLH